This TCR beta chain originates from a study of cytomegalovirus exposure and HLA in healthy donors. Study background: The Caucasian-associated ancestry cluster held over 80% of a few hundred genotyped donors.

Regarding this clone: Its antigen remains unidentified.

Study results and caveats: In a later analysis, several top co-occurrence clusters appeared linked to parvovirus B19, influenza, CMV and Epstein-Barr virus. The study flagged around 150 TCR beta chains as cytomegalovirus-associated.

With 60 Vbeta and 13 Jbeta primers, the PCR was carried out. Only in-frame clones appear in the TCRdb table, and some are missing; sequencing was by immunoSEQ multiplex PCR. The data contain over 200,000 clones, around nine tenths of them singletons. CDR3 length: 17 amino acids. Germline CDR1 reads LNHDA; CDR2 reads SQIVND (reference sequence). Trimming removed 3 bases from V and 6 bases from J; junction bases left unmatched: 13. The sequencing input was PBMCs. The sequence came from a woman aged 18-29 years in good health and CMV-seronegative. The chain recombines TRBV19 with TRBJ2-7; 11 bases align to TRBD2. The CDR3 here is CASSISFLAGGRFEQYF. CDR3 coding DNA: TGTGCCAGTAGTATTTCTTTCCTAGCGGGGGGCCGATTCGAGCAGTACTTC.